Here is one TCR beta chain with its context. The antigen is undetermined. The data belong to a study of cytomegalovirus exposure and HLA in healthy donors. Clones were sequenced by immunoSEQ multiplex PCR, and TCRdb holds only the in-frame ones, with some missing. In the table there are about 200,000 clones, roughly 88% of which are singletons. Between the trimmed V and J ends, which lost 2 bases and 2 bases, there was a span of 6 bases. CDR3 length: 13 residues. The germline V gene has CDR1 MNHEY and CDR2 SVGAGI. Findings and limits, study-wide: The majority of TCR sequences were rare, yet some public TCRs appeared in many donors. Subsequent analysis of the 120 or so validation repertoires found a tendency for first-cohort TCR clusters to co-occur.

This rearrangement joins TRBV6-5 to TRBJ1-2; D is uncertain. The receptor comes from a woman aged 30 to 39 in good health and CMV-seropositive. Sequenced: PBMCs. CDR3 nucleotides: TGTGCCAGCAGTTACGAGATGAACTATGGCTACACCTTC. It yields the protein CASSYEMNYGYTF.